The T cell receptor (beta chain) under discussion was sequenced for a study of identical twins. This clonotype appeared many times. What it binds is unknown. Findings and caveats of the study: Invariant MAIT and iNKT cells may have partly biased zero-insertion analyses. For cord blood, abundant beta clonotypes had fewer insertions, unlike memory repertoires, which showed none.

TCRdb processed the 5' RACE reads anew with MiXCR; each CDR3 protein has one entry. The table lists about 530,000 distinct CDR3 sequences, over 12% of them singletons, with nearly 0.45% in the top ten. This CDR3 has 13 amino acids. Germline lookup yields CDR1 SGHRS and CDR2 YFSETQ. The V end lost 5 bases, the J end lost 2 bases, and 7 bases lay between the germline ends. These same records also appear under a second study, on yellow fever vaccine responses in identical twins.

The V gene is TRBV5-1, the J gene TRBJ2-2; a weak D match, TRBD1 (6 bases). The sequencing sample was made of CD4+ T cells sorted from blood. This clonotype was sampled from a woman under 30 in good health. CDR3 region: CASRQGNTGELFF. CDR3 bases: TGCGCCAGCAGACAGGGTAACACCGGGGAGCTGTTTTTT.